This TCR beta chain stems from a study of human T cells and chemical hapten exposure. This clonotype was detected a few times. The antigen is undetermined. V dropped 5 bases and J dropped 9 bases, with 10 bases sitting between them. The germline V gene has CDR1 MNHEY and CDR2 SVGAGI. This CDR3 comprises 11 residues. Time point here: pre-sensitization, week 0. Described treatment: therapeutic diphenylcyclopropenone sensitization with weekly scalp DPC. The library tagged individual cDNA molecules with unique molecular identifiers. TCRdb re-derived calls from the RACE reads in MiXCR, one entry per CDR3 protein. The table has about 380,000 distinct CDR3 sequences, roughly 5% seen once; the top ten hold approximately 2.4%. Study-wide results and caveats: DPC sensitization left the count of TCRs above 1 in 1000 unchanged.

Sequenced here: whole blood, sampled in connection with sensitization to the hapten diphenylcyclopropenone (DPC). The rearrangement joins TRBV6-5 to TRBJ1-2; no clear D. This receptor was identified in a woman aged 50 to 60 with alopecia areata. Some clones in this sample may be carry-over from other donors' samples. The CDR3 sequence is CASSDTISYTF. The DNA of the CDR3 is TGTGCCAGCAGTGACACGATTAGCTACACCTTC.